These T cell receptor beta chains were read from a single sample in a study of cytomegalovirus exposure and HLA in healthy donors. Assay used: immunoSEQ multiplex PCR; TCRdb lists only in-frame clones, some missing. Here the sample spans around 200,000 clones, 65% to 80% being singletons. The sequenced sample was PBMCs. These TCRs come from a man in his forties or fifties in good health and CMV-seronegative. CDR3s include the opening cysteine and the closing phenylalanine or tryptophan. A D gene is named only where the DNA matches it firmly. Only some rows state a clone size, as once, few, many or a class for expanded clones.

d_call j_call clone_size v_call cdr3_aa cdr3_nt
TRBD1 TRBJ1-2 - TRBV2 CASSETGTGPWGYTF TGTGCCAGCAGTGAAACCGGGACAGGGCCTTGGGGCTACACCTTC
TRBD1 TRBJ2-3 - TRBV7-6 CASSIGVGQGMTDTQYF TGTGCCAGCAGCATAGGTGTAGGACAGGGGATGACAGATACGCAGTATTTT
TRBD1 TRBJ1-4 - TRBV5-4 CASSPGQDNEKLFF TGTGCCAGCAGCCCGGGACAGGATAATGAAAAACTGTTTTTT
- TRBJ2-2 once TRBV5-1 CASSLGHRDTGELFF TGCGCCAGCAGCTTGGGTCACAGGGACACCGGGGAGCTGTTTTTT
TRBD1 TRBJ1-1 - TRBV6-5 CASSYDRGGTEAFF TGTGCCAGCAGTTACGACAGGGGGGGGACTGAAGCTTTCTTT
- TRBJ1-2 - TRBV21-1 CASSKGMKDGLYGYTF TGTGCCAGCAGCAAAGGCATGAAGGATGGGCTATATGGCTACACCTTC
- TRBJ2-2 once TRBV28 CASSLRRANTGELFF TGTGCCAGCAGTTTACGGCGGGCGAACACCGGGGAGCTGTTTTTT
TRBD1 TRBJ1-1 - TRBV6-1 CASMGQNDVGTEAFF TGTGCCAGCATGGGACAGAACGACGTAGGCACTGAAGCTTTCTTT
- TRBJ2-5 - TRBV5-4 CASSRAGAGETQYF TGTGCCAGCAGCCGAGCAGGGGCGGGCGAGACCCAGTACTTC
- TRBJ2-1 - TRBV4-1 CASSQGPQGTDHNEQFF TGCGCCAGCAGCCAAGGACCGCAGGGGACGGATCACAATGAGCAGTTCTTC
- TRBJ1-1 - TRBV15 CATSRDPTGNTEAFF TGTGCCACCAGCAGAGACCCCACAGGGAACACTGAAGCTTTCTTT
- TRBJ1-1 - TRBV4-2 CASSQVFQGSTEAFF TGTGCCAGCAGCCAAGTTTTTCAGGGGTCCACTGAAGCTTTCTTT
- TRBJ2-4 - TRBV25-1 CASSEGRGRAKNIQYF TGTGCCAGCAGTGAGGGGAGGGGGAGGGCCAAAAACATTCAGTACTTC
TRBD1 TRBJ2-5 - TRBV19 CASSDRGFQETQYF TGTGCCAGTAGCGACAGGGGATTCCAAGAGACCCAGTACTTC
- TRBJ2-7 - TRBV2 CASSSSDEQYF TGTGCCAGCAGTAGCTCGGACGAGCAGTACTTC
TRBD2 TRBJ2-2 - TRBV4-1 CASSPLLAGGNTGELFF TGCGCCAGCAGCCCTCTACTAGCGGGAGGGAACACCGGGGAGCTGTTTTTT
TRBD2 TRBJ2-2 - TRBV18 CASSLLAGVSGELFF TGTGCCAGCTCACTACTAGCGGGAGTTTCCGGGGAGCTGTTTTTT
- TRBJ1-1 - TRBV18 CASSPGGDNTEAFF TGTGCCAGCTCACCAGGCGGCGATAACACTGAAGCTTTCTTT
TRBD2 TRBJ2-1 medium-sized TRBV4-1 CASSQDWTSGGNEQFF TGCGCCAGCAGCCAAGATTGGACTAGCGGGGGCAATGAGCAGTTCTTC
- TRBJ2-3 - TRBV18 CASSPLGQPDTDTQYF TGTGCCAGCTCACCCCTGGGGCAGCCGGACACAGATACGCAGTATTTT
- TRBJ2-5 - TRBV19 CASSGGQETQYF TGTGCCAGTAGTGGAGGTCAAGAGACCCAGTACTTC
TRBD1 TRBJ2-1 - TRBV4-2 CASSQDTGEKRGNEQFF TGTGCCAGCAGCCAAGATACAGGGGAAAAAAGGGGCAATGAGCAGTTCTTC
TRBD1 TRBJ2-7 - TRBV5-1 CASSIGQGSPYEQYF TGCGCCAGCAGCATTGGACAGGGCTCCCCCTACGAGCAGTACTTC
- TRBJ1-6 few TRBV28 CASSSTVGSPLHF TGTGCCAGCAGTTCGACAGTCGGTTCACCCCTCCACTTT
- TRBJ1-4 - TRBV5-5 CASTLAQQLPTEKLFF TGTGCCAGCACCCTTGCCCAACAACTACCCACGGAAAAACTGTTTTTT
TRBD2 TRBJ2-2 - TRBV7-9 CASTWGGGTGELFF TGTGCCAGCACCTGGGGCGGGGGCACCGGGGAGCTGTTTTTT
- TRBJ1-1 - TRBV27 CASSLLGWNTEAFF TGTGCCAGCAGTTTGCTCGGGTGGAACACTGAAGCTTTCTTT
- TRBJ1-4 few TRBV7-9 CASSFKQGPATNEKLFF TGTGCCAGCAGCTTTAAGCAGGGGCCAGCAACTAATGAAAAACTGTTTTTT
- TRBJ2-3 - TRBV18 CASSLRIGGTDTQYF TGTGCCAGCTCACTGAGAATTGGCGGGACAGATACGCAGTATTTT
- TRBJ2-5 - TRBV9 CASSPRTAQETQYF TGTGCCAGCAGCCCCCGGACAGCCCAAGAGACCCAGTACTTC
- TRBJ2-2 - TRBV11-1 CASSLRANTGELFF TGTGCCAGCAGCTTGCGAGCGAACACCGGGGAGCTGTTTTTT
TRBD2 TRBJ2-7 - TRBV6-5 CASGNRDYTGGQYF TGTGCCAGCGGCAACCGGGACTACACGGGGGGGCAGTACTTC
TRBD1 TRBJ1-4 - TRBV7-6 CASSWGQGGQYDEKLFF TGTGCCAGCAGCTGGGGACAGGGGGGCCAATATGATGAAAAACTGTTTTTT
- TRBJ1-5 - TRBV19 CASSIGGGLNSNQPQHF TGTGCCAGTAGTATAGGTGGGGGACTTAATAGCAATCAGCCCCAGCATTTT
TRBD1 TRBJ2-7 - TRBV28 CASSLTSGGLYEQYF TGTGCCAGCAGTTTAACCTCAGGGGGTCTGTACGAGCAGTACTTC
TRBD1 TRBJ1-1 - TRBV9 CASSHLQTGPNTEAFF TGTGCCAGCAGCCATCTACAGACAGGGCCGAACACTGAAGCTTTCTTT
TRBD1 TRBJ2-3 - TRBV5-4 CASSTGTGGDTQYF TGTGCCAGCAGCACCGGGACAGGGGGGGATACGCAGTATTTT
TRBD2 TRBJ2-7 - TRBV19 CASSTSGTYEQYF TGTGCCAGTTCCACTAGCGGGACCTACGAGCAGTACTTC
- TRBJ2-7 - TRBV6-1 CASSESFSYEQYF TGTGCCAGCAGTGAAAGCTTCTCCTACGAGCAGTACTTC
- TRBJ1-2 - TRBV5-5 CASSPGANYGYTF TGTGCCAGCAGCCCCGGAGCTAACTATGGCTACACCTTC
- TRBJ2-7 once TRBV11-2 CASSPQDGRRSYEQYF TGTGCCAGCAGCCCACAGGACGGTCGTAGGAGCTACGAGCAGTACTTC
TRBD2 TRBJ2-3 - TRBV29-1 CSAGTRLTDTQYF TGCAGCGCCGGGACTAGACTCACAGATACGCAGTATTTT
TRBD2 TRBJ2-5 - TRBV28 CASSLFAGGGGETQYF TGTGCCAGCAGTTTATTTGCGGGAGGGGGCGGAGAGACCCAGTACTTC
TRBD1 TRBJ2-5 - TRBV7-7 CASSPGQRETQYF TGTGCTAGCAGCCCGGGACAGCGGGAGACCCAGTACTTC
- TRBJ2-1 - TRBV5-4 CASSDFRDSTYNEQFF TGTGCCAGCAGCGATTTCCGGGACTCCACCTACAATGAGCAGTTCTTC
TRBD2 TRBJ2-7 - TRBV28 CASQPGVAGDVEQYF TGTGCCAGCCAACCCGGGGTAGCGGGAGATGTCGAGCAGTACTTC
- TRBJ2-7 - TRBV7-9 CASSSELLLSYEQYF TGTGCCAGCAGCTCAGAACTACTCCTCTCCTACGAGCAGTACTTC
- TRBJ2-1 - TRBV19 CASSRGGAASNEQFF TGTGCCAGTAGCCGTGGGGGGGCGGCCAGCAATGAGCAGTTCTTC
- TRBJ2-3 - TRBV29-1 CSVMTDSTDTQYF TGCAGCGTCATGACAGATAGCACAGATACGCAGTATTTT
TRBD1 TRBJ1-5 - TRBV10-3 CATSGQGGNQPQHF TGTGCCACCTCGGGACAGGGAGGAAATCAGCCCCAGCATTTT
TRBD1 TRBJ1-2 few TRBV19 CASTLGTRGQGYGYTF TGTGCCAGTACCTTAGGGACCCGAGGACAGGGGTACGGCTACACCTTC
- TRBJ1-5 - TRBV28 CASSPSQQRNQPQHF TGTGCCAGCAGCCCATCACAGCAGCGCAATCAGCCCCAGCATTTT
TRBD2 TRBJ2-4 - TRBV6-5 CASSYLDGRDIQYF TGTGCCAGCAGTTACTTGGACGGGAGGGACATTCAGTACTTC
- TRBJ1-2 - TRBV9 CASSPAGDFIYGYTF TGTGCCAGCAGCCCCGCGGGGGATTTCATCTATGGCTACACCTTC
- TRBJ1-1 - TRBV4-1 CASSSPQGWVTEAFF TGCGCCAGCAGCTCTCCACAGGGATGGGTCACTGAAGCTTTCTTT
- TRBJ2-1 - TRBV5-1 CASSIETGGELF TGCGCCAGCAGCATCGAGACTGGAGGGGAGCTCTTC